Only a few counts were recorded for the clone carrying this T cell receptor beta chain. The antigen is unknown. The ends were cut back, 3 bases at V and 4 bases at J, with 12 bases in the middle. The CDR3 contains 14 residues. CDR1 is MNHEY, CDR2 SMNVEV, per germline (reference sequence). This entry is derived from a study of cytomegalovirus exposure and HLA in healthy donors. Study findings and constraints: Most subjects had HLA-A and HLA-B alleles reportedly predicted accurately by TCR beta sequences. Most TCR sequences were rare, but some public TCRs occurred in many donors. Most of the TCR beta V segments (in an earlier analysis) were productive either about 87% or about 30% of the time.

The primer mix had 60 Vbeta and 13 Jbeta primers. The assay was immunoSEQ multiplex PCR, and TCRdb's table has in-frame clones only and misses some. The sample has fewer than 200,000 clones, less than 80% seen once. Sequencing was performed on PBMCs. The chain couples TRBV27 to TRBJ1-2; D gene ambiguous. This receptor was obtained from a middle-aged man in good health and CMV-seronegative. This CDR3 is CASSFSSLGYGYTF. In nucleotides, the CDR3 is TGTGCCAGCAGTTTTAGCAGCCTTGGCTATGGCTACACCTTC.